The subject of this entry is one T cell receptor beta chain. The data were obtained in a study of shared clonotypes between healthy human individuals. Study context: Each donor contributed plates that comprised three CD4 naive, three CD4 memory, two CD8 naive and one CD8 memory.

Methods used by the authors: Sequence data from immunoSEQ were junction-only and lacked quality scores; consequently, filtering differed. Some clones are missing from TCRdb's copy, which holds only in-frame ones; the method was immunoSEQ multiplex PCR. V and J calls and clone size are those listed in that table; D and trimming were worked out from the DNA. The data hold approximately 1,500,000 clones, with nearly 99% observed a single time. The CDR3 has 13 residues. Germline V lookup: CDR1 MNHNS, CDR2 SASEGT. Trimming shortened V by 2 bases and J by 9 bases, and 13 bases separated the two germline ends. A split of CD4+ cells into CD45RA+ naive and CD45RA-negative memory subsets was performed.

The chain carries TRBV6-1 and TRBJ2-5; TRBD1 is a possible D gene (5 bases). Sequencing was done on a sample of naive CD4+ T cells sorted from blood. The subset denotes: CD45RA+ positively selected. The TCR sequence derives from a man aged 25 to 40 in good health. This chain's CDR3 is CASSEPPSRAQYF. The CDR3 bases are TGTGCCAGCAGTGAACCACCCTCCAGGGCCCAGTACTTC.